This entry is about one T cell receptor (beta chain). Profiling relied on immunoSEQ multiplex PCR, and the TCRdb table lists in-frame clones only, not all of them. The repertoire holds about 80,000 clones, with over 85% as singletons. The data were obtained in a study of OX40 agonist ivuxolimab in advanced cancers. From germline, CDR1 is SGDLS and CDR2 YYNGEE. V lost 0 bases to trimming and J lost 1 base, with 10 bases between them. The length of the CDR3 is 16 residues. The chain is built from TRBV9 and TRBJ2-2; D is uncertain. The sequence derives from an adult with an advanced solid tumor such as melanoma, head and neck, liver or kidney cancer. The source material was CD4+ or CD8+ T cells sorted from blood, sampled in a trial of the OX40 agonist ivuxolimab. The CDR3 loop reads CASSVDRAGNTGELFF. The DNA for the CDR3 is TGTGCCAGCAGCGTAGATAGAGCCGGGAACACCGGGGAGCTGTTTTTT.